Listed below are T cell receptor beta chains from one sample, sequenced in a study of T cells after yellow fever vaccination. TCRdb reprocessed the 5' RACE reads with MiXCR, giving one entry per CDR3 protein. The sample records 400,000 or so distinct CDR3 sequences, 11% being singletons. The source was PBMCs, collected on the day of the first yellow fever vaccination. These receptors all stem from a man between 18 and 35 years old who received the YFV17D yellow fever vaccine. Each CDR3 is given with its conserved first and last residue. The D gene is left open where the match is weak. Size tells how often a clone was seen (once, few, many) or the class of an expanded clone, and some rows leave it out.

>TRBJ1-4|.|TRBV19|few|14
CASSIWRGEEKLFF
TGTGCCAGTAGTATATGGAGGGGAGAAGAAAAACTGTTTTTT
>TRBJ1-6|TRBD1|TRBV20-1|.|15
CSAALTGTGNSPLHF
TGCAGTGCTGCCTTAACCGGGACAGGGAATTCACCCCTCCACTTT
>TRBJ2-1|.|TRBV5-1|.|15
CASRSSSSTYNEQFF
TGCGCCAGCAGGTCCAGTTCTTCAACCTACAATGAGCAGTTCTTC
>TRBJ1-2|.|TRBV25-1|.|15
CASSEFDDLNYGYTF
TGTGCCAGCAGTGAATTTGACGATTTAAACTATGGCTACACCTTC
>TRBJ2-4|.|TRBV20-1|few|13
CSANLPGSPDQYF
TGCAGTGCTAACCTTCCCGGCAGCCCCGATCAGTACTTC
>TRBJ1-1|.|TRBV5-4|.|15
CASSSKGGGMTEAFF
TGTGCCAGCAGCTCCAAGGGGGGTGGAATGACTGAAGCTTTCTTT
>TRBJ1-5|.|TRBV6-2/TRBV6-3|few|12
CASRLPNQPQHF
TGTGCCAGCAGACTGCCGAATCAGCCCCAGCATTTT
>TRBJ1-2|.|TRBV19|.|13
CASSISGMYGYTF
TGTGCCAGTAGTATCTCAGGGATGTATGGCTACACCTTC
>TRBJ2-1|.|TRBV11-2|few|13
CASSLDEGSEQFF
TGTGCCAGCAGCCTGGACGAGGGAAGTGAGCAGTTCTTC
>TRBJ1-5|TRBD1|TRBV6-1|few|14
CASSETGGNQPQHF
TGTGCCAGCAGTGAGACAGGGGGGAATCAGCCCCAGCATTTT
>TRBJ1-5|TRBD1|TRBV3-1|.|15
CASSQRTGINQPQHF
TGTGCCAGCAGCCAACGGACAGGGATCAATCAGCCCCAGCATTTT
>TRBJ1-6|.|TRBV5-1|.|12
CASSPGFGALHF
TGCGCCAGCAGCCCCGGTTTTGGGGCCCTCCACTTT